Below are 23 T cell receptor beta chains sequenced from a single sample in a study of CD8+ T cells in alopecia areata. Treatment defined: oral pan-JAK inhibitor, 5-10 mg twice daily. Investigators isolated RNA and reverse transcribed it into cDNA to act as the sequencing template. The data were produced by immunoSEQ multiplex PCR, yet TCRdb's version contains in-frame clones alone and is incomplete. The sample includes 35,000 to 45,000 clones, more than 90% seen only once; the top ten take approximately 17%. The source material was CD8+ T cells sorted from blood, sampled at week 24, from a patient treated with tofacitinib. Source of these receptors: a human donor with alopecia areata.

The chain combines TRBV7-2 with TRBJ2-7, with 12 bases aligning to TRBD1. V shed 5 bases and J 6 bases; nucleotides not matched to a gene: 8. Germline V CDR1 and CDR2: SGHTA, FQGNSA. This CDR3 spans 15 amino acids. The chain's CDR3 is CASSPDGDRGREQYF. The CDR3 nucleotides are TGTGCCAGCAGCCCCGATGGGGACAGGGGGCGCGAGCAGTACTTC.

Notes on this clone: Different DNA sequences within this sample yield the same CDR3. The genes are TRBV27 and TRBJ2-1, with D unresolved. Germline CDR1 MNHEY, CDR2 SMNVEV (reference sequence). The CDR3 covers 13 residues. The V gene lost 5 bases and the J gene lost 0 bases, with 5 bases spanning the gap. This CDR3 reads CASSLSSYNEQFF. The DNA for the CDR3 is TGTGCCAGCAGTCTCAGCTCCTACAATGAGCAGTTCTTC.

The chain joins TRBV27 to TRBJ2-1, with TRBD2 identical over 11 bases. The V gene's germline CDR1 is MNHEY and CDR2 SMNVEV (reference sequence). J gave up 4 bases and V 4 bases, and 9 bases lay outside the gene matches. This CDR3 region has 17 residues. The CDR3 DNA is TGTGCCAGCAGTTCGATAGCGGGGGGGACGCATTACAATGAGCAGTTCTTC. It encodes CASSSIAGGTHYNEQFF.

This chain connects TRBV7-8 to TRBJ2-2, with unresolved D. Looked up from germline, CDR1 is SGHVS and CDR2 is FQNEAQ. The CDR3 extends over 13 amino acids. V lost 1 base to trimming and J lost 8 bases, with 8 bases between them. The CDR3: CASSLGGHGELFF. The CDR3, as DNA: TGTGCCAGCAGCTTAGGCGGTCATGGGGAGCTGTTTTTT.

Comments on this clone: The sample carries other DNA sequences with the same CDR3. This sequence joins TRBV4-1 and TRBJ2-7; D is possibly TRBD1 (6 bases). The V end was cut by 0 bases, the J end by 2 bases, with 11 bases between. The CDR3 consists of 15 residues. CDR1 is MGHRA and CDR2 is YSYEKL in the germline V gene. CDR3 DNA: TGCGCCAGCAGCCAAGAGCACAGGGAAACCTACGAGCAGTACTTC. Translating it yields CASSQEHRETYEQYF.

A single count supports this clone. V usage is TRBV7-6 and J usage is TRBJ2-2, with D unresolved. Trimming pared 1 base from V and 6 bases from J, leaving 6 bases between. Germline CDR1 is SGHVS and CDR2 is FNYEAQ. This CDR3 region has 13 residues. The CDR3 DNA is TGTGCCAGCAGCTTAGATGCGTCCGGGGAGCTGTTTTTT. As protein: CASSLDASGELFF.

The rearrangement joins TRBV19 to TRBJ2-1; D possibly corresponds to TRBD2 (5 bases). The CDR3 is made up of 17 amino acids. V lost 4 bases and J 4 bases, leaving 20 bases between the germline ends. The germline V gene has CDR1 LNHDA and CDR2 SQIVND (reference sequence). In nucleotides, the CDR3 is TGTGCCAGTAGTAACGTCGCGGCGGGCGGGTTGTACAATGAGCAGTTCTTC. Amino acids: CASSNVAAGGLYNEQFF.

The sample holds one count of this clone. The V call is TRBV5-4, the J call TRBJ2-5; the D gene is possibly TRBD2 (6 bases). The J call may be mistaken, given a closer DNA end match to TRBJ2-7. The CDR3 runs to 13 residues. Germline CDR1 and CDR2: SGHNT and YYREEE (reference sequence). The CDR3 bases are TGTGCCGTAAGGGGACTGACGACCTACGAGCAGTACTTC. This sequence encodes CAVRGLTTYEQYF.

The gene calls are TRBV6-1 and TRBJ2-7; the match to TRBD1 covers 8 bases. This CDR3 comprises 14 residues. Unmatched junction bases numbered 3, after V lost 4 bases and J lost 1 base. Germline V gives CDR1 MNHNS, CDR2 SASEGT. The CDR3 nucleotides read TGTGCCAGCAGTGTGACAGGGGAATCCTACGAGCAGTACTTC. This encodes CASSVTGESYEQYF.

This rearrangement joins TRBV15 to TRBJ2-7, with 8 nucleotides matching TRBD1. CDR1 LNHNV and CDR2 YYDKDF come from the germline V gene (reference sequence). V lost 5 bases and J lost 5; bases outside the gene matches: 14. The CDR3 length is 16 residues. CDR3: CATSLPAGQGFNEQYF. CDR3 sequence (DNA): TGTGCCACCAGCCTCCCAGCAGGACAGGGTTTCAACGAGCAGTACTTC.

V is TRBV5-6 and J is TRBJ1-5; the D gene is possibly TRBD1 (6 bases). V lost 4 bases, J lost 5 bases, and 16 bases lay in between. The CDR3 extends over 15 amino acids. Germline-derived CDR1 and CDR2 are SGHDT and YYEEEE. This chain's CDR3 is CASSLVGSGDQPQHF. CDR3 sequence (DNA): TGTGCCAGCAGCCTTGTCGGATCAGGGGATCAGCCCCAGCATTTT.

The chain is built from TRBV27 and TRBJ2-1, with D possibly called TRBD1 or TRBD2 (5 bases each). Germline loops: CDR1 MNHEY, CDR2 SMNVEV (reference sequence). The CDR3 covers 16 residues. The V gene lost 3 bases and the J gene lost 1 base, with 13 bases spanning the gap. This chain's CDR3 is CASSFTGLGSYNEQFF. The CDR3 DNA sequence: TGTGCCAGCAGTTTCACGGGGCTGGGATCCTACAATGAGCAGTTCTTC.

CDR3 DNA sequence: TGCGCCAGCAGCTTGGAGGGTGACGCCTACGAGCAGTACTTC. It translates to CASSLEGDAYEQYF. This chain connects TRBV5-1 to TRBJ2-7, with no clear D. In germline, CDR1 is SGHRS, CDR2 YFSETQ. V was clipped by 0 bases and J by 2 bases, with 9 bases between them. CDR3 size: 14 residues.

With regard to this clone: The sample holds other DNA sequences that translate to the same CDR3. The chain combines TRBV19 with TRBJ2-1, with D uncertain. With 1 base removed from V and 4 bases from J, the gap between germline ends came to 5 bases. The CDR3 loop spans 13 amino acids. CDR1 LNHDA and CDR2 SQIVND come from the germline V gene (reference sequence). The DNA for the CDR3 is TGTGCCAGTAGTATAGGCCCGTACAATGAGCAGTTCTTC. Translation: CASSIGPYNEQFF.

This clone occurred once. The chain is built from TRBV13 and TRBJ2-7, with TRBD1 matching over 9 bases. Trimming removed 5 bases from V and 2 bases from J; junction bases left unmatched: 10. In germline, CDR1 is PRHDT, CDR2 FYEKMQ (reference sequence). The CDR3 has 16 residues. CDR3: CASSGVVRTGAYEQYF. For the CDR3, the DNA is TGTGCCAGCAGCGGAGTTGTTCGGACAGGGGCCTACGAGCAGTACTTC.

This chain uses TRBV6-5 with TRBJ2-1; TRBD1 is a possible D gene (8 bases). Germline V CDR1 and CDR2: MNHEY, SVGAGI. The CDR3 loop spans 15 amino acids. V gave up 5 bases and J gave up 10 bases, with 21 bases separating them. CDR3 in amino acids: CASSPYLHRGGEQFF. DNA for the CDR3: TGTGCCAGCAGTCCATACCTCCACAGGGGGGGCGAGCAGTTCTTC.

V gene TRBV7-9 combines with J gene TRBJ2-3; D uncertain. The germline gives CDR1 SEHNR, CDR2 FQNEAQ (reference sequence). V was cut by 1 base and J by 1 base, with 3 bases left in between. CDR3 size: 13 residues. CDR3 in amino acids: CASSLEGTDTQYF. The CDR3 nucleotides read TGTGCCAGCAGCTTAGAGGGCACAGATACGCAGTATTTT.

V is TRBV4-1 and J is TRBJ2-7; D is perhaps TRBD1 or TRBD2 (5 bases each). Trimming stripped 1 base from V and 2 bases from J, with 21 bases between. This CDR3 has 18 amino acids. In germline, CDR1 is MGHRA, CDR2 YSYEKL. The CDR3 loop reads CASSQGDPGTIGAYEQYF. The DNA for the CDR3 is TGCGCCAGCAGCCAAGGAGACCCCGGGACCATCGGGGCCTACGAGCAGTACTTC.

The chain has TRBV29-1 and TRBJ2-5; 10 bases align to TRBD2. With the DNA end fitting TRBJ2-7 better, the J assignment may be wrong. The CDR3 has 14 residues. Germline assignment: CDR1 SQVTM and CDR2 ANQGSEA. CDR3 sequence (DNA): TGCAGCGTTGTAACTAGCGGGGCCTCCTACGAGCAGTACTTC. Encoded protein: CSVVTSGASYEQYF.

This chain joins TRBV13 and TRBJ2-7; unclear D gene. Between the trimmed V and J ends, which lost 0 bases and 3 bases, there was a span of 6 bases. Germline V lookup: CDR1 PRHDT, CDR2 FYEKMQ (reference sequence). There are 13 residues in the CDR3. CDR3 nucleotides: TGTGCCAGCAGCTTAGGGGGGATCTACGAGCAGTACTTC. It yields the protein CASSLGGIYEQYF.

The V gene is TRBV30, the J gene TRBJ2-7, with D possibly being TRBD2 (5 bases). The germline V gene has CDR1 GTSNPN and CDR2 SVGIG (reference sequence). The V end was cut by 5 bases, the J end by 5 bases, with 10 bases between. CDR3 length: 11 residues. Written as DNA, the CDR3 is TGTGCCTGGGAAGAGGGCCACGAGCAGTACTTC. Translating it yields CAWEEGHEQYF.

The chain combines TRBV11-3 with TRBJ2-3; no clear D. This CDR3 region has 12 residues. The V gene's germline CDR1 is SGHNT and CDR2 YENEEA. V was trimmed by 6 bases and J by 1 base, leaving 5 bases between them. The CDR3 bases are TGTGCCAGCAGTCAGGGCACAGATACGCAGTATTTT. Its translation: CASSQGTDTQYF.

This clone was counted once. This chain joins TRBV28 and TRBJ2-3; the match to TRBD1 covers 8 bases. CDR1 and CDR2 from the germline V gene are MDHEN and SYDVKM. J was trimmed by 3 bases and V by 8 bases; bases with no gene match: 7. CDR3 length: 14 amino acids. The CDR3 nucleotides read TGTGCCAGCGCACCAGGACAGGGTACAGATACGCAGTATTTT. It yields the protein CASAPGQGTDTQYF.